This note documents a single T cell receptor (beta chain) sequence. Its antigen is not identified. The source of the sample is a study of T cell responses to AZD1222 COVID-19 vaccine. The wider study: Analyses pooled second doses at about 4 or about 12 weeks. Study-wide points: Clonal diversity was possibly underestimated; the donors were predominantly white British and more often female. Compared with day 0, the breadth and depth of the Spike-specific TCR repertoire rose significantly after two doses of AZD1222.

Generated by immunoSEQ multiplex PCR, the TCRdb table keeps only in-frame clones and is missing some. The sample holds roughly 160,000 clones, over 75% seen once. Trimming removed 5 bases at V and 6 bases at J, with 7 bases between. Per the germline V gene, CDR1 is LNHNV and CDR2 is YYDKDF (reference sequence). The CDR3 contains 12 residues. The sequence derives from an adult in good health. The material sequenced was peripheral blood, taken on day 0 of AZD1222 vaccination. The chain links TRBV15 to TRBJ2-2; D not certain. The CDR3 bases are TGTGCCACCAGCCCCCAACCCGGGGAGCTGTTTTTT. This codes for CATSPQPGELFF.